These 15 T cell receptor beta chains were all obtained from the same sample, sequenced in a study of T cells in Graves' hyperthyroidism and ophthalmopathy. The TCR beta CDR3 regions underwent amplification using RNA transcripts as the source. The HTBI set primed first-round TCR CDR3 RT-PCR. TCRdb re-analysed the multiplex PCR reads in MiXCR, keeping a single row per CDR3 protein. The sample lists about 570,000 distinct CDR3 sequences, 12% to 15% occurring once. Sequenced sample: blood. Every receptor here comes from a woman in her thirties or forties with Graves' hyperthyroidism.

This clonotype has ten or more counts. The chain is built from TRBV12-3 or TRBV12-4 and TRBJ2-5, with 14 positions matching TRBD2. This CDR3 region has 19 residues. Trimming cost V 5 bases and J 3 bases; bases outside gene matches: 14. CDR3 region: CASSPFSPGTSGSKETQYF. DNA for the CDR3: TGTGCCAGCAGTCCCTTTTCCCCCGGGACTAGCGGGAGTAAAGAGACCCAGTACTTC.

Ten or more counts support this clonotype. This chain joins TRBV28 and TRBJ1-5; D remains unclear. The V and J ends lost 6 bases and 0 bases respectively, with 12 bases between them. The CDR3 spans 15 residues. The germline V gene has CDR1 MDHEN and CDR2 SYDVKM. The chain's CDR3 is CASSTAQGSNQPQHF. DNA of the CDR3: TGTGCCAGCAGCACTGCGCAAGGTAGCAATCAGCCCCAGCATTTT.

The chain uses TRBV20-1 and TRBJ1-6; possibly TRBD1 for D (5 bases). The CDR3 runs to 11 residues. Germline assignment: CDR1 DFQATT and CDR2 SNEGSKA (reference sequence). V was cut by 5 bases and J by 10 bases, with 9 bases left in between. The CDR3 coding sequence is TGCAGTGCTGGCTGGGGGTCACCCCTCCACTTT. It encodes CSAGWGSPLHF.

This sequence joins TRBV24-1 and TRBJ2-1; 13 bases fit TRBD2. The CDR3 is 14 residues long. Germline CDR1 is KGHDR and CDR2 is SFDVKD. Trimming cost V 5 bases and J 9 bases; bases outside gene matches: 3. The CDR3 bases are TGTGCCACCAGTGGGACTAGCGGGGGAGGTGAGCAGTTCTTC. As protein: CATSGTSGGGEQFF.

Many counts were recorded for this clonotype. The gene calls are TRBV27 and TRBJ2-1, with D possibly TRBD2 on 6 matching bases. CDR1 is MNHEY, CDR2 SMNVEV, per germline (reference sequence). CDR3 size: 15 residues. V was trimmed by 3 bases and J by 2 bases, leaving 11 bases between them. This CDR3 reads CASSLGRDPYNEQFF. For the CDR3, the DNA is TGTGCCAGCAGTTTGGGGCGGGACCCCTACAATGAGCAGTTCTTC.

The V gene is TRBV6-6, the J gene TRBJ2-1; TRBD2 aligns across 8 bases. Trimming took 0 bases from V and 0 from J; bases not matched to a gene: 10. In germline, CDR1 is MNHNY, CDR2 SVGAGI (reference sequence). This CDR3 has 19 amino acids. This CDR3 reads CASSYSRVAGRYSYNEQFF. DNA of the CDR3: TGTGCCAGCAGTTACTCCAGGGTAGCGGGACGATACTCCTACAATGAGCAGTTCTTC.

For this clonotype: One base away lies a much larger clone, so this may be a sequencing read error. The V call is TRBV5-1, the J call TRBJ2-4, with D perhaps TRBD1 or TRBD2 (5 bases each). Germline V gene data show CDR1 as SGHRS and CDR2 as YFSETQ. The CDR3 consists of 17 residues. The CDR3 loop is CAGSLGPPGPLKNIQYF. For the CDR3, the DNA is TGCGCCGGCAGCTTGGGGCCACCGGGACCGCTTAAAAACATTCAGTACTTC.

In its sample, this clonotype was seen many times. The chain employs TRBV28 and TRBJ2-5, with D perhaps TRBD2 (5 bases). There are 14 residues in the CDR3. Trimming removed 4 bases at V and 5 bases at J, with 14 bases between. CDR1 is MDHEN, CDR2 SYDVKM, per germline. CDR3 sequence: CASSSISPGETQYF. In nucleotides, the CDR3 is TGTGCCAGCAGTTCGATTAGTCCGGGGGAGACCCAGTACTTC.

This clonotype was seen repeatedly, ten times or more. The chain couples TRBV2 to TRBJ2-7; 8 bases map to TRBD2. V trimming: 7 bases; J trimming: 0 bases; junction bases outside the gene matches: 5. Germline CDR1 SNHLY, CDR2 FYNNEI. This CDR3 has 14 amino acids. The CDR3 sequence is CASNSGTSSYEQYF. The CDR3, as DNA: TGTGCCAGCAATAGCGGGACGAGCTCCTACGAGCAGTACTTC.

Of note for this clonotype: This may be a read error, as it is one base from a much larger clone. The chain joins TRBV12-3 or TRBV12-4 to TRBJ1-5, with D possibly matching TRBD1 (5 bases). The CDR3 sequence is 16 residues long. With 5 bases removed from V and 1 base from J, the gap between germline ends came to 15 bases. In DNA, the CDR3 is TGTGCCAGCAGTGAAGACGGCAGGGAGAGCAATCAGCCCCAGCATTTT. This codes for CASSEDGRESNQPQHF.

The chain is built from TRBV5-4 and TRBJ1-1, with D possibly TRBD1 on 6 matching bases. Germline V CDR1 and CDR2: SGHNT, YYREEE (reference sequence). CDR3 length: 15 amino acids. Trimming took off 4 bases at V and 5 bases at J, with 18 bases between the two ends. The CDR3 DNA is TGTGCCAGCAGCCCCGGTGGGGGGCTAGATACTGAAGCTTTCTTT. It yields the protein CASSPGGGLDTEAFF. The full variable domain, in which reference TRBV5-4 and TRBJ1-1 provide the parts outside the CDR3, is ETGVTQSPTHLIKTRGQQVTLRCSSQSGHNTVSWYQQALGQGPQFIFQYYREEENGRGNFPPRFSGLQFPNYSSELNVNALELDDSALYLCASSPGGGLDTEAFFGQGTRLTVV.

This clonotype was detected many times. CDR3 DNA: TGTGCCAGCAGTCGGGACAGGTTCTTCACAGATACGCAGTATTTT. Translated, it gives CASSRDRFFTDTQYF. The chain links TRBV2 to TRBJ2-3; 8 bases fit TRBD1. V trimming: 5 bases; J trimming: 2 bases; junction bases outside the gene matches: 6. Germline CDR1 SNHLY, CDR2 FYNNEI. This CDR3 contains 15 residues.

This clonotype was counted at least ten times. The chain recombines TRBV5-6 with TRBJ2-7; no clear D gene. The V gene lost 2 bases and the J gene lost 6 bases, with 12 bases spanning the gap. The CDR3 runs to 13 residues. Germline lookup yields CDR1 SGHDT and CDR2 YYEEEE. The CDR3 region is CASSFSDRFEQYF. The CDR3 nucleotides read TGTGCCAGCAGCTTTTCGGACCGCTTCGAGCAGTACTTC.

This clonotype was seen repeatedly, ten times or more. CDR3 amino acids: CASRSGQSTDTQYF. The CDR3 DNA sequence: TGTGCCAGCAGGTCGGGACAGAGCACAGATACGCAGTATTTT. The chain joins TRBV28 to TRBJ2-3, with 7 positions matching TRBD1. The CDR3 length is 14 residues. V was clipped by 6 bases and J by 0 bases; unmatched bases: 3. Germline values: CDR1 MDHEN, CDR2 SYDVKM.

This clonotype was recorded at least ten times. This CDR3 reads CSAPGLGVPQHF. As DNA, the CDR3 is TGCAGTGCCCCAGGACTAGGGGTGCCCCAGCATTTT. The chain uses TRBV20-1 and TRBJ1-5; D is perhaps TRBD1 (5 bases). The CDR3 is made up of 12 amino acids. CDR1 and CDR2 from the germline V gene are DFQATT and SNEGSKA (reference sequence). V was shortened by 6 bases and J by 9 bases, with 15 bases between the two germline ends.